This T cell receptor (beta chain) was retrieved from a study of Ad26.COV2.S vaccination and SARS-CoV-2 variants. This CDR3 is built from 12 residues. The germline V gene encodes CDR1 MNHEY and CDR2 SVGEGT. Trimming removed 5 bases at V and 7 bases at J, with 11 bases between. Study-wide points: TCR breadth and depth analyses may have underestimated total T cell responses. Comparable non-spike TCR breadth was observed in vaccine and placebo recipients.

As for this clone: Its antigen is unknown.

The table came from immunoSEQ multiplex PCR; TCRdb's copy has only in-frame clones and leaves some out. The sample records hundreds of thousands of clones, roughly 90% being singletons. Specified treatment: around 19 received Ad26.COV2.S at low or high dose, single or two shots; about 5 received placebo; per-sample allocation not given. The samples were gathered on day 63 after the first injection of vaccine or placebo. The vaccine delivered Wuhan-strain SARS-CoV-2 spike through an Ad26 vector. Sample: peripheral blood, taken in a trial of Ad26.COV2.S vaccine versus placebo. The rearrangement joins TRBV6-2 or TRBV6-3 to TRBJ1-1; D remains unclear. The receptor comes from a person between 18 and 65 years old who received the Ad26.COV2.S COVID-19 vaccine or a placebo. DNA of the CDR3: TGTGCCAGCAGTAACGTAGTGAATGAAGCTTTCTTT. As protein: CASSNVVNEAFF.